The 28 T cell receptor beta chains below all came from one sample that was sequenced in a study of T cell repertoires in breast cancer. Unpaired genes were suppressed by blocking oligonucleotides during a second nested PCR. TCRdb re-called the emulsion pairing reads through MiXCR, storing one row per CDR3 protein. The sample lists some 37,000 distinct CDR3 sequences, about 48% occurring once. An expanded emulsion RT-PCR with primers for all TCR V genes paired CD8+ T cell chains. Material: CD8+ T cells. The source is a pool of human donors with breast cancer or a healthy control (not recorded which).

V and J are TRBV7-9 and TRBJ2-3; perhaps TRBD2 as D (6 bases). CDR1 SEHNR and CDR2 FQNEAQ come from the germline V gene (reference sequence). The ends were cut back, 2 bases at V and 4 bases at J, with 10 bases in the middle. CDR3 length: 14 residues. The CDR3 here is CASSLKRRADTQYF. CDR3 DNA sequence: TGTGCCAGCAGCTTAAAGAGGAGGGCAGATACGCAGTATTTT.

Ten or more counts support this clonotype. In DNA form, the CDR3 reads TGCAGTGCGCAACAGGGGGCCTACGAGCAGTACTTC. Translated, it gives CSAQQGAYEQYF. This chain joins TRBV20-1 and TRBJ2-7, with 8 bases lining up with TRBD1. In germline, CDR1 is DFQATT, CDR2 SNEGSKA (reference sequence). The CDR3 length is 12 residues. V trimming: 6 bases; J trimming: 2 bases; junction bases outside the gene matches: 3.

The chain recombines TRBV7-8 with TRBJ2-5; D remains ambiguous. V was pared by 4 bases and J by 2 bases, with 8 bases between. CDR1 SGHVS and CDR2 FQNEAQ come from the germline V gene. The CDR3 has 13 residues. The chain's CDR3 is CASSSNQQETQYF. In nucleotides, the CDR3 is TGTGCCAGCAGCTCGAACCAACAAGAGACCCAGTACTTC.

This rearrangement joins TRBV20-1 to TRBJ2-1, with no clear D. This CDR3 comprises 14 residues. V lost 5 bases and J 6 bases, leaving 17 bases between the germline ends. Germline CDR1 is DFQATT and CDR2 is SNEGSKA (reference sequence). The CDR3 reads CSAGTKPLVNEQFF. The CDR3 DNA reads as TGCAGTGCTGGAACTAAGCCCCTAGTCAATGAGCAGTTCTTC.

V gene TRBV5-1 combines with J gene TRBJ2-2, with 8 bases aligning to TRBD1. The CDR3 contains 16 residues. From germline, CDR1 is SGHRS and CDR2 YFSETQ. With 4 bases clipped from V and 0 bases from J, the junction kept 5 bases outside the gene matches. The CDR3 region is CASSRTGSSNTGELFF. CDR3 in DNA: TGCGCCAGCAGCCGGACAGGGTCCTCGAACACCGGGGAGCTGTTTTTT.

This rearrangement joins TRBV12-3 or TRBV12-4 to TRBJ2-5; D perhaps matches TRBD1 (6 bases). Trimming shortened V by 5 bases and J by 2 bases, and 9 bases separated the two germline ends. This CDR3 is built from 13 residues. This CDR3 reads CASSVRGQETQYF. In DNA form, the CDR3 reads TGTGCCAGCAGTGTAAGGGGGCAAGAGACCCAGTACTTC.

This clonotype came up many times. The chain links TRBV20-1 to TRBJ1-5; no clear D. Germline CDR1 is DFQATT and CDR2 is SNEGSKA (reference sequence). Trimming pared 7 bases from V and 3 bases from J, leaving 16 bases between. The CDR3 contains 14 residues. The CDR3 spells CSVSGRTDNQPQHF. The CDR3 nucleotides read TGCAGTGTTTCTGGAAGGACCGACAATCAGCCCCAGCATTTT.

The chain is built from TRBV7-3 and TRBJ2-2, with TRBD1 as a possible D gene (7 bases). Germline V gene lookup returns CDR1 SGHTA and CDR2 FQGTGA. This CDR3 is 16 amino acids long. Trimming cost V 7 bases and J 5 bases, with 20 bases left between them. CDR3 amino acids: CASTKGGGAGTGELFF. CDR3 nucleotide sequence: TGTGCCAGCACCAAAGGAGGGGGCGCTGGAACCGGGGAGCTGTTTTTT.

This clonotype was seen repeatedly, ten times or more. This rearrangement joins TRBV28 to TRBJ2-1; 9 bases map to TRBD1. Trimming at V came to 10 bases and at J to 4 bases, leaving 5 bases not matched to a gene. The CDR3 is 13 residues long. Germline V gene data show CDR1 as MDHEN and CDR2 as SYDVKM. The CDR3 nucleotides are TGTGCCACCGGGACAGGGTGGTACAATGAGCAGTTCTTC. As protein: CATGTGWYNEQFF.

There are a few counts of this clonotype. The chain recombines TRBV4-1 with TRBJ2-1; D call uncertain. The CDR3 contains 12 residues. V lost 0 bases and J 12 bases, leaving 9 bases between the germline ends. Germline assignment: CDR1 MGHRA and CDR2 YSYEKL. The CDR3 region has the DNA TGCGCCAGCAGCCAAGAAGTTTTAGGGCAGTTCTTC. Translation gives CASSQEVLGQFF.

Notes on this clonotype: One junction end does not reproduce the germline sequence, and a read error may be involved. V gene TRBV11-2 combines with J gene TRBJ1-1; D is uncertain. CDR1 is SGHAT, CDR2 FQNNGV, per germline. The CDR3 is made up of 13 amino acids. The CDR3 sequence: CAGSLAENTEAFF. CDR3 in DNA: TGTGCCGGCAGCTTAGCGGAGAACACTGAAGCTTTCTTT.

This chain joins TRBV6-6 and TRBJ2-7; D not resolved. CDR1 and CDR2 (germline): MNHNY, SVGAGI (reference sequence). This CDR3 region has 13 residues. V lost 0 bases and J lost 3, with 6 bases in between. CDR3 protein: CASSYSLSYEQYF. The CDR3 nucleotides read TGTGCCAGCAGTTACTCCCTCAGCTACGAGCAGTACTTC.

This clonotype was found a few times. The chain uses TRBV27 and TRBJ1-2; the D is unclear. Trimming removed 2 bases from V and 8 bases from J, with 18 bases in between. Germline CDR1 is MNHEY and CDR2 is SMNVEV (reference sequence). The CDR3 totals 15 residues. The CDR3 protein is CASSLGGVGRQGYTF. DNA of the CDR3: TGTGCCAGCAGTTTAGGTGGGGTCGGGAGGCAAGGCTACACCTTC.

There are a few counts of this clonotype. The chain recombines TRBV19 with TRBJ1-1; 8 bases agree with TRBD1. J gave up 1 base and V 7 bases, and 2 bases lay outside the gene matches. CDR3 length: 13 residues. Germline values: CDR1 LNHDA, CDR2 SQIVND (reference sequence). As DNA, the CDR3 is TGTGCCAGTACCAGGGGGCAGAACACTGAAGCTTTCTTT. It yields the protein CASTRGQNTEAFF.

This clonotype came up many times. J is TRBJ1-1 and V is TRBV25-1; a weak D match, TRBD1 (5 bases). Germline-derived CDR1 and CDR2 are MGHDK and SYGVNS. CDR3 length equals 11 residues. V was pared by 6 bases and J by 10 bases, with 12 bases between. The CDR3 here is CASSENQGAFF. CDR3 DNA: TGTGCCAGCAGCGAGAATCAGGGAGCTTTCTTT.

In its sample, this clonotype was seen a few times. The rearrangement links TRBV12-3 or TRBV12-4 to TRBJ2-1; the match to TRBD1 covers 7 bases. The CDR3 length is 14 residues. The junction had 11 bases not matched to a gene; V was cut back by 3 bases and J by 12 bases. The CDR3 region is CASSFETGLLWQFF. The CDR3 DNA reads TGTGCCAGCAGTTTTGAGACAGGGCTGTTGTGGCAGTTCTTC.

The chain has TRBV19 and TRBJ1-2; D remains ambiguous. V lost 6 bases, J lost 1 base, and 30 bases lay in between. CDR1 and CDR2 from the germline V gene are LNHDA and SQIVND (reference sequence). CDR3 size: 20 residues. The CDR3 protein is CASSPGPVLQAALNNYGYTF. CDR3 DNA sequence: TGTGCCAGTAGCCCGGGTCCCGTATTGCAGGCGGCTTTAAATAACTATGGCTACACCTTC.

This clonotype has a single count. The J gene is TRBJ2-7, the V gene TRBV29-1, with D perhaps assigned TRBD1 or TRBD2 (5 bases each). CDR3 length: 13 residues. CDR1 SQVTM and CDR2 ANQGSEA come from the germline V gene. V was clipped by 6 bases and J by 0 bases, with 12 bases between them. CDR3 region: CSVGTQTSYEQYF. The DNA for the CDR3 is TGCAGCGTCGGGACCCAAACCTCCTACGAGCAGTACTTC.

This clonotype was observed a handful of times. The gene calls are TRBV18 and TRBJ1-1, with no clear D. V was trimmed by 1 base and J by 5 bases, leaving 17 bases between them. Germline V gene lookup returns CDR1 KGHSH and CDR2 LQKENI. The CDR3 contains 16 residues. CDR3 sequence: CASSPQTTFPGTEAFF. For the CDR3, the DNA is TGTGCCAGCTCACCACAGACCACCTTCCCGGGGACTGAAGCTTTCTTT.

A single count supports this clonotype. The V gene is TRBV20-1, the J gene TRBJ2-3; no clear D gene. Trimming shortened V by 3 bases and J by 3 bases, and 16 bases separated the two germline ends. The CDR3 extends over 15 amino acids. Germline lookup yields CDR1 DFQATT and CDR2 SNEGSKA (reference sequence). CDR3 nucleotides: TGCAGTGCTAGCTTGGCTAGGTTAGAGACAGATACGCAGTATTTT. Translating it yields CSASLARLETDTQYF.

V gene TRBV27 combines with J gene TRBJ1-2; D might be TRBD1 (5 bases). The CDR3 has 17 residues. Looked up from germline, CDR1 is MNHEY and CDR2 is SMNVEV (reference sequence). Trimming removed 4 bases at V and 4 bases at J, with 22 bases between. DNA of the CDR3: TGTGCCAGCAGTTCCAATAACGACAGTCCCCTAGGCTATGGCTACACCTTC. Translated, it gives CASSSNNDSPLGYGYTF.

This clonotype was observed many times. The chain links TRBV6-2 or TRBV6-3 to TRBJ2-2; 9 positions match TRBD2. Germline values: CDR1 MNHEY, CDR2 SVGEGT. V was pared by 5 bases and J by 7 bases, with 2 bases of the junction left unmatched. CDR3 length: 13 amino acids. CDR3 DNA: TGTGCCAGCAGTGGGACTAGCAGCGGGGAGCTGTTTTTT. Translated, it gives CASSGTSSGELFF.

The chain recombines TRBV7-6 with TRBJ1-1; 9 positions agree with TRBD1. J lost 1 base, V lost 5 bases, and 5 bases had no gene match. CDR3 size: 15 residues. Germline V gene lookup returns CDR1 SGHVS and CDR2 FNYEAQ. The CDR3 loop reads CASSLPTGGNTEAFF. For the CDR3, the DNA is TGTGCCAGCAGCCTACCGACAGGGGGGAACACTGAAGCTTTCTTT. Variable domain in full (rest from reference TRBV7-6 and TRBJ1-1): GAGVSQSPRYKVTKRGQDVALRCDPISGHVSLYWYRQALGQGPEFLTYFNYEAQQDKSGLPNDRFSAERPEGSISTLTIQRTEQRDSAMYRCASSLPTGGNTEAFFGQGTRLTVV.

The chain links TRBV7-9 to TRBJ1-1; no clear D gene. The CDR3 is 14 residues long. Germline V lookup: CDR1 SEHNR, CDR2 FQNEAQ (reference sequence). V gave up 2 bases and J gave up 1 base, with 8 bases separating them. CDR3 sequence reads: CASSLKGANTEAFF. The CDR3 DNA reads as TGTGCCAGCAGCTTAAAGGGTGCGAACACTGAAGCTTTCTTT.

This chain connects TRBV25-1 to TRBJ1-1; no reliable D call. Trimming pared 5 bases from V and 0 bases from J, leaving 7 bases between. The length of the CDR3 is 13 residues. Per germline, CDR1 MGHDK and CDR2 SYGVNS. The CDR3 region has the DNA TGTGCCAGCAGTCAGGAGATGAACACTGAAGCTTTCTTT. As protein: CASSQEMNTEAFF.

In nucleotides, the CDR3 is TGTGCCAGCAGCCAAGACAGGGGCGAGCAGCCCCAGCATTTT. Its translation is CASSQDRGEQPQHF. This chain joins TRBV3-1 and TRBJ1-5; a possible D gene is TRBD1 (6 bases). Germline V gene lookup returns CDR1 LGHDT and CDR2 YNNKEL (reference sequence). Trimming stripped 0 bases from V and 7 bases from J, with 10 bases between. The CDR3 totals 14 residues.

The chain recombines TRBV27 with TRBJ1-2; D is undetermined. The germline V gene encodes CDR1 MNHEY and CDR2 SMNVEV (reference sequence). The CDR3 covers 14 residues. V shed 6 bases and J shed 5 bases, with 16 bases lying between them. CDR3 nucleotide sequence: TGTGCCAGCAGGAAGACGGGGAATTTTTATGGCTACACCTTC. Its translation is CASRKTGNFYGYTF.

The rearrangement links TRBV19 to TRBJ1-1; D unresolved. The CDR3 covers 15 residues. Germline CDR1 reads LNHDA; CDR2 reads SQIVND (reference sequence). The V gene lost 3 bases and the J gene lost 4 bases, with 15 bases spanning the gap. CDR3 nucleotides: TGTGCCAGTAGTATGATTGATCGGTCGGGCACTGAAGCTTTCTTT. Residues: CASSMIDRSGTEAFF.